This T cell receptor beta chain was obtained from a study of T-cell memory formation after mild COVID-19. Between the trimmed V and J ends, which lost 1 base and 2 bases, there was a span of 12 bases. Germline assignment: CDR1 SGHRS and CDR2 YFSETQ. The CDR3 is 15 amino acids. TCRdb called the 5' RACE reads again in MiXCR, with one record for every CDR3 protein. Among approximately 40,000 distinct CDR3 sequences listed, about 10% were seen once. The rearrangement links TRBV5-1 to TRBJ2-5; maybe TRBD1 (6 bases). This clonotype was obtained from a young man who had mild COVID-19 (a few samples of this study predate the infection). Cell type and time point are not known. Sample: PBMCs or a T cell subset sorted from them (not recorded which). CDR3: CASSLPGRGQETQYF. The CDR3, as DNA: TGCGCCAGCAGCTTGCCGGGAAGGGGGCAAGAGACCCAGTACTTC.